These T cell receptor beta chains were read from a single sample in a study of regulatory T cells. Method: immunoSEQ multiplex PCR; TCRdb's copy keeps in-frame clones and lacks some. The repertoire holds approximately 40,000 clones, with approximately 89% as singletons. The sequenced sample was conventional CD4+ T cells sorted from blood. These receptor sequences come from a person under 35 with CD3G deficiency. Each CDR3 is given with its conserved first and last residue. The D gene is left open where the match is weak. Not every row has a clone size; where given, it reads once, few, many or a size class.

CDR3 protein: CASSLRTSGRGQETQYF; CDR3 DNA: TGTGCCAGCAGCTTACGTACTAGCGGGAGGGGCCAAGAGACCCAGTACTTC; clone size: .; J gene: TRBJ2-5; D gene: TRBD2; V gene: TRBV7-9
CDR3 protein: CASSQVFSGRGEQYF; CDR3 DNA: TGCGCCAGCAGCCAAGTTTTTAGCGGGAGAGGCGAGCAGTACTTC; clone size: .; J gene: TRBJ2-7; D gene: TRBD2; V gene: TRBV4-1
CDR3 protein: CASSPGTIGGEQYF; CDR3 DNA: TGTGCCAGCAGCCCAGGGACTATTGGAGGCGAGCAGTACTTC; clone size: .; J gene: TRBJ2-7; D gene: TRBD2; V gene: TRBV7-3
CDR3 protein: CASSFRPGTGSNQPQHF; CDR3 DNA: TGTGCCAGCAGTTTTAGGCCAGGGACAGGAAGCAATCAGCCCCAGCATTTT; clone size: .; J gene: TRBJ1-5; D gene: TRBD1; V gene: TRBV28
CDR3 protein: CAWSVKGRSGYTF; CDR3 DNA: TGTGCCTGGAGTGTTAAAGGAAGGAGCGGCTACACCTTC; clone size: .; J gene: TRBJ1-2; D gene: .; V gene: TRBV30
CDR3 protein: CASSLISGGRNEQFF; CDR3 DNA: TGTGCCAGCAGTTTAATCTCAGGGGGCCGCAATGAGCAGTTCTTC; clone size: .; J gene: TRBJ2-1; D gene: TRBD1; V gene: TRBV27
CDR3 protein: CAVAWSRRGTEAFF; CDR3 DNA: TGTGCCGTCGCCTGGAGCCGTAGGGGCACTGAAGCTTTCTTT; clone size: .; J gene: TRBJ1-1; D gene: .; V gene: TRBV28
CDR3 protein: CASSTGPSSYNEQFF; CDR3 DNA: TGTGCCAGCAGCACGGGCCCTAGCTCCTACAATGAGCAGTTCTTC; clone size: .; J gene: TRBJ2-1; D gene: .; V gene: TRBV6-1
CDR3 protein: CASSFGVETQYF; CDR3 DNA: TGTGCCAGCAGCTTTGGGGTGGAGACCCAGTACTTC; clone size: .; J gene: TRBJ2-5; D gene: .; V gene: TRBV7-8
CDR3 protein: CASSSGQGTTGELFF; CDR3 DNA: TGCGCCAGCAGCTCCGGACAGGGAACTACCGGGGAGCTGTTTTTT; clone size: .; J gene: TRBJ2-2; D gene: TRBD1; V gene: TRBV5-1
CDR3 protein: CASSRNGWEQYF; CDR3 DNA: TGTGCCAGCAGCCGCAACGGTTGGGAGCAGTACTTC; clone size: .; J gene: TRBJ2-7; D gene: .; V gene: TRBV6-6
CDR3 protein: CAWTPGDRGPGTGELFF; CDR3 DNA: TGTGCCTGGACCCCGGGGGACAGGGGGCCTGGCACCGGGGAGCTGTTTTTT; clone size: .; J gene: TRBJ2-2; D gene: TRBD1; V gene: TRBV30
CDR3 protein: CASSLSRGGYGYTF; CDR3 DNA: TGTGCCAGTAGCCTTTCGCGGGGGGGCTATGGCTACACCTTC; clone size: .; J gene: TRBJ1-2; D gene: .; V gene: TRBV19
CDR3 protein: CASSWAGDTQYF; CDR3 DNA: TGTGCCAGCAGCTGGGCGGGTGATACGCAGTATTTT; clone size: .; J gene: TRBJ2-3; D gene: .; V gene: TRBV6-1
CDR3 protein: CASSPQGSAGELFF; CDR3 DNA: TGCGCCAGCAGCCCACAGGGCTCTGCCGGGGAGCTGTTTTTT; clone size: .; J gene: TRBJ2-2; D gene: .; V gene: TRBV5-1
CDR3 protein: CASSLRAGVEGLEQYF; CDR3 DNA: TGTGCCAGCAGCTTAAGAGCGGGGGTCGAGGGACTCGAGCAGTACTTC; clone size: .; J gene: TRBJ2-7; D gene: TRBD2; V gene: TRBV7-2
CDR3 protein: CASSQSWTAINQPQHF; CDR3 DNA: TGCGCCAGCAGTCAATCATGGACAGCAATTAATCAGCCCCAGCATTTT; clone size: .; J gene: TRBJ1-5; D gene: .; V gene: TRBV23-1
CDR3 protein: CASSNLGQREQYF; CDR3 DNA: TGTGCCAGCAGCAACCTCGGACAGCGCGAGCAGTACTTC; clone size: .; J gene: TRBJ2-7; D gene: .; V gene: TRBV11-2
CDR3 protein: CASSLYGRENTQYF; CDR3 DNA: TGTGCCAGCAGTTTATACGGGAGGGAGAATACGCAGTATTTT; clone size: .; J gene: TRBJ2-3; D gene: TRBD2; V gene: TRBV27
CDR3 protein: CASSKGLAGYEQYF; CDR3 DNA: TGTGCCAGCAGCAAAGGACTAGCGGGCTACGAGCAGTACTTC; clone size: once; J gene: TRBJ2-7; D gene: TRBD2; V gene: TRBV7-8
CDR3 protein: CASSLGGLAGGPSTDTQYF; CDR3 DNA: TGTGCCAGCAGCTTAGGAGGGCTAGCGGGGGGGCCGAGCACAGATACGCAGTATTTT; clone size: .; J gene: TRBJ2-3; D gene: TRBD2; V gene: TRBV7-2
CDR3 protein: CAWSEPGDMNTEAFF; CDR3 DNA: TGTGCCTGGAGTGAACCGGGGGATATGAACACTGAAGCTTTCTTT; clone size: .; J gene: TRBJ1-1; D gene: .; V gene: TRBV30
CDR3 protein: CASSQGGQAHEQYF; CDR3 DNA: TGTGCCAGCAGTCAGGGTGGGCAGGCCCACGAGCAGTACTTC; clone size: .; J gene: TRBJ2-7; D gene: .; V gene: TRBV28
CDR3 protein: CASSPRNSGRNTEAFF; CDR3 DNA: TGTGCCAGCTCACCTCGGAACTCCGGGAGGAACACTGAAGCTTTCTTT; clone size: .; J gene: TRBJ1-1; D gene: .; V gene: TRBV18
CDR3 protein: CASSPRAGRTGELFF; CDR3 DNA: TGTGCCAGCAGCCCCCGAGCGGGAAGGACCGGGGAGCTGTTTTTT; clone size: few; J gene: TRBJ2-2; D gene: TRBD2; V gene: TRBV9
CDR3 protein: CASSPRPSGAAFF; CDR3 DNA: TGTGCCAGCAGCCCGCGCCCGTCGGGGGCAGCTTTCTTT; clone size: .; J gene: TRBJ1-1; D gene: .; V gene: TRBV9
CDR3 protein: CASSRGLAEGNYEQYF; CDR3 DNA: TGCGCCAGCAGTCGCGGACTAGCGGAAGGTAACTACGAGCAGTACTTC; clone size: .; J gene: TRBJ2-7; D gene: TRBD2; V gene: TRBV5-1
CDR3 protein: CASRDLQGTYHTGELFF; CDR3 DNA: TGTGCCAGCAGAGACCTACAGGGGACATACCACACCGGGGAGCTGTTTTTT; clone size: few; J gene: TRBJ2-2; D gene: TRBD1; V gene: TRBV28
CDR3 protein: CASSFAGMRTDTQYF; CDR3 DNA: TGTGCCAGCAGCTTCGCCGGGATGCGCACAGATACGCAGTATTTT; clone size: .; J gene: TRBJ2-3; D gene: .; V gene: TRBV7-9
CDR3 protein: CASSHTGNTIYF; CDR3 DNA: TGTGCCAGCAGTCACACTGGAAACACCATATATTTT; clone size: .; J gene: TRBJ1-3; D gene: .; V gene: TRBV11-2
CDR3 protein: CASSPSRDTQYF; CDR3 DNA: TGTGCCAGCAGCCCTAGTCGGGATACGCAGTATTTT; clone size: .; J gene: TRBJ2-3; D gene: .; V gene: TRBV6-1
CDR3 protein: CASSPAGTRETQYF; CDR3 DNA: TGTGCCAGCAGTCCCGCAGGGACGAGGGAGACCCAGTACTTC; clone size: once; J gene: TRBJ2-5; D gene: .; V gene: TRBV27
CDR3 protein: CASRKDGALTEAFF; CDR3 DNA: TGTGCCAGCAGAAAAGATGGGGCACTGACTGAAGCTTTCTTT; clone size: .; J gene: TRBJ1-1; D gene: .; V gene: TRBV6-1